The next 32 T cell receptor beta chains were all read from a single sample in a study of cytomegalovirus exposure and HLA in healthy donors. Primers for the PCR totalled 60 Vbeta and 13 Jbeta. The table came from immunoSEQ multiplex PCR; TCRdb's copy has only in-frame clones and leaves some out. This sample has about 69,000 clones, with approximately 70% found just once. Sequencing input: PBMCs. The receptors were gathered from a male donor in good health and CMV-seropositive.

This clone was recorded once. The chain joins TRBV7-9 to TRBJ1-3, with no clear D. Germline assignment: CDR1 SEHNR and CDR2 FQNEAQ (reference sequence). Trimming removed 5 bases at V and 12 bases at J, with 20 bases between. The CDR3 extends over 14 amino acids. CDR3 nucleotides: TGTGCCAGCAGCCCTCGGGGTAGGGCCCTGCTCATATATTTT. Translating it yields CASSPRGRALLIYF.

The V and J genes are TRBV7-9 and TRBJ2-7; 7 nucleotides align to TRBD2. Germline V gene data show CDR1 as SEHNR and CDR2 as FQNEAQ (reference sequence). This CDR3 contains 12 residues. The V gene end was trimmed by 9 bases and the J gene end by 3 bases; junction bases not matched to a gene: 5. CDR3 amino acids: CASGRGDYEQYF. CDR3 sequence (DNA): TGTGCCAGTGGCCGGGGGGACTACGAGCAGTACTTC.

CDR3 region: CASSRSGPQHF. CDR3 in DNA: TGTGCCAGCAGTCGATCCGGGCCCCAGCATTTT. The rearrangement joins TRBV28 to TRBJ1-5; D is unresolved. Germline lookup yields CDR1 MDHEN and CDR2 SYDVKM. The V and J ends lost 5 bases and 9 bases respectively, with 8 bases between them. The CDR3 is 11 residues long. Based on the CDR3 plus reference TRBV28 and TRBJ1-5, the full variable domain is DVKVTQSSRYLVKRTGEKVFLECVQDMDHENMFWYRQDPGLGLRLIYFSYDVKMKEKGDIPEGYSVSREKKERFSLILESASTNQTSMYLCASSRSGPQHFGDGTRLSIL.

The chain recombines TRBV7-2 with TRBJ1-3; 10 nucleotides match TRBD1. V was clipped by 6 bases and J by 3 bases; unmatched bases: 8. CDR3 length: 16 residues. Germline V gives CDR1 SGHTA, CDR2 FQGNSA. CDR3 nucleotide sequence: TGTGCCAGCAGACACCGCGACAGGGGGCTTGGAAACACCATATATTTT. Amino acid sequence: CASRHRDRGLGNTIYF.

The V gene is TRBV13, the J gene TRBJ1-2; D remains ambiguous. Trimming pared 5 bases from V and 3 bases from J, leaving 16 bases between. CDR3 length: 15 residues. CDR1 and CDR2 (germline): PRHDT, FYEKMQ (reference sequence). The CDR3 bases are TGTGCCAGCAGCCCGACGGCCCCGCGGGACTATGGCTACACCTTC. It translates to CASSPTAPRDYGYTF.

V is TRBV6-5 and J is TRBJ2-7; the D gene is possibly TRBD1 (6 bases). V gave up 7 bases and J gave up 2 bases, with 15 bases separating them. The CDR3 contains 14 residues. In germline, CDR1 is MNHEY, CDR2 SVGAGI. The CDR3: CASNPLTGPYEQYF. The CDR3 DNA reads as TGTGCCAGCAATCCATTGACAGGACCCTACGAGCAGTACTTC.

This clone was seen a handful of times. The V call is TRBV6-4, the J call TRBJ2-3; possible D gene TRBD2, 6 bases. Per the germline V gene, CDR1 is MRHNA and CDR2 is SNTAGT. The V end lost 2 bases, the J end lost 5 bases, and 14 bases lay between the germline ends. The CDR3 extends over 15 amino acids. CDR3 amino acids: CASSDGPGDIDTQYF. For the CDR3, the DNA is TGTGCCAGCAGTGACGGGCCGGGGGATATAGATACGCAGTATTTT.

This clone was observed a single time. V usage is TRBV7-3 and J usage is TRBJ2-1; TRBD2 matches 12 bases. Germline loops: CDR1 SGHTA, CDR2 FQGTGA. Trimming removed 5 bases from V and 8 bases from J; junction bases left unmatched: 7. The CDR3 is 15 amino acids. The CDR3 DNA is TGTGCCAGCAGCATTGCGACTAGCGGGAGTGATGAGCAGTTCTTC. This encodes CASSIATSGSDEQFF. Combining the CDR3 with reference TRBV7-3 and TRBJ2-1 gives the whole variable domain GAGVSQTPSNKVTEKGKYVELRCDPISGHTALYWYRQSLGQGPEFLIYFQGTGAADDSGLPNDRFFAVRPEGSVSTLKIQRTERGDSAVYLCASSIATSGSDEQFFGPGTRLTVL.

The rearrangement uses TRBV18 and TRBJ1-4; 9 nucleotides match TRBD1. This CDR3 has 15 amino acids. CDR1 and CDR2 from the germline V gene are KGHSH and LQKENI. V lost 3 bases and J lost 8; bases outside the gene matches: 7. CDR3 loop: CASSPRTGADEKLFF. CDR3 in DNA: TGTGCCAGCTCACCCAGGACAGGGGCTGACGAAAAACTGTTTTTT.

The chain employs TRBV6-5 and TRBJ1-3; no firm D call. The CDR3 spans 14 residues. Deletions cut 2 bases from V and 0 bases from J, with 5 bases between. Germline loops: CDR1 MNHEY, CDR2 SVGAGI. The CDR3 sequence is CASSYGFSGNTIYF. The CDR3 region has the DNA TGTGCCAGCAGTTACGGCTTCTCTGGAAACACCATATATTTT.

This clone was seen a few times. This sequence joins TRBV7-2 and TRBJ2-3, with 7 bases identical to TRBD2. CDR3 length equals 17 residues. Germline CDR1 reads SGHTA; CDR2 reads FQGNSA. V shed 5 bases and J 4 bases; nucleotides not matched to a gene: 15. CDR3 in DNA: TGTGCCAGCAGCCCGCGAATCTCGAGCGGGGAGGCAGATACGCAGTATTTT. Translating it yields CASSPRISSGEADTQYF.

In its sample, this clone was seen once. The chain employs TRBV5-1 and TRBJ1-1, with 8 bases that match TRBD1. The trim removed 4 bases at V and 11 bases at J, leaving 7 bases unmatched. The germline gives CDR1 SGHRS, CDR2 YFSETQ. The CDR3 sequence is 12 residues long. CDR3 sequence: CASSPRTGRAFF. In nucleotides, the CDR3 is TGCGCCAGCAGCCCGAGGACAGGGCGGGCTTTCTTT. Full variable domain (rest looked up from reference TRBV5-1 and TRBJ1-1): KAGVTQTPRYLIKTRGQQVTLSCSPISGHRSVSWYQQTPGQGLQFLFEYFSETQRNKGNFPGRFSGRQFSNSRSEMNVSTLELGDSALYLCASSPRTGRAFFGQGTRLTVV.

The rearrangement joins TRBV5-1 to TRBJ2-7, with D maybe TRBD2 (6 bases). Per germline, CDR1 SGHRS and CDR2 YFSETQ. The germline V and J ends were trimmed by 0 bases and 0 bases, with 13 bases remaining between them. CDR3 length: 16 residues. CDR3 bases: TGCGCCAGCAGCTTGGGGGGTGGAGGGAACTCCTACGAGCAGTACTTC. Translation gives CASSLGGGGNSYEQYF. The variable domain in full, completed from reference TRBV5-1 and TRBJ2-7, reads KAGVTQTPRYLIKTRGQQVTLSCSPISGHRSVSWYQQTPGQGLQFLFEYFSETQRNKGNFPGRFSGRQFSNSRSEMNVSTLELGDSALYLCASSLGGGGNSYEQYFGPGTRLTVT.

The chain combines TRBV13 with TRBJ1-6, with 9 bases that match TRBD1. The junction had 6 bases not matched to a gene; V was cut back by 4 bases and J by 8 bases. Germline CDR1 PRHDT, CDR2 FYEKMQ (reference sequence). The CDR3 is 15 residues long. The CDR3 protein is CASSSYRGLDSPLHF. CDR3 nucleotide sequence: TGTGCCAGCAGCTCCTACAGGGGGCTGGATTCACCCCTCCACTTT.

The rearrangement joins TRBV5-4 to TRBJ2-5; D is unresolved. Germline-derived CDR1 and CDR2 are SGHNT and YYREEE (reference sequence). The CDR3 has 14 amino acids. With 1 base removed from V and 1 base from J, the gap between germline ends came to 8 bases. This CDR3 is CASSLPHVQETQYF. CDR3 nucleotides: TGTGCCAGCAGCTTGCCACACGTCCAAGAGACCCAGTACTTC.

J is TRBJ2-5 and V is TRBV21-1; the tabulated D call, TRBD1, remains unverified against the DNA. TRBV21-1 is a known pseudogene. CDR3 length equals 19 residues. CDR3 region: CASTGLGLSFCIAQETQYF. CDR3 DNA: TGTGCCAGCACAGGGTTGGGGCTTTCCTTTTGCATTGCCCAAGAGACCCAGTACTTC.

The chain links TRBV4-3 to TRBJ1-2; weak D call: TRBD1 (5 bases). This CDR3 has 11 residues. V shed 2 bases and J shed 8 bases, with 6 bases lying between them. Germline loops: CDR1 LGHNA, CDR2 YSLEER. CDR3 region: CASSQQGGYTF. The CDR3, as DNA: TGCGCCAGCAGCCAACAGGGAGGCTACACCTTC.

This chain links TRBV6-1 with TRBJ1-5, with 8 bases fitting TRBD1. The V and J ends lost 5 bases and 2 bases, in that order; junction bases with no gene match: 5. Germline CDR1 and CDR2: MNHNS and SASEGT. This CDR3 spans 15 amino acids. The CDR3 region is CASSSLTGGNQPQHF. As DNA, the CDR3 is TGTGCCAGCAGTTCCTTGACAGGGGGCAATCAGCCCCAGCATTTT.

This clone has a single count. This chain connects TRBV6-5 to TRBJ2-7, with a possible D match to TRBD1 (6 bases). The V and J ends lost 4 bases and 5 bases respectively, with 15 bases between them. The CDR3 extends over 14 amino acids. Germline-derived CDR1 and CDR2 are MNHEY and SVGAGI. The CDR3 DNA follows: TGTGCCAGCAGTTCCACAGGGAGAGGGAACGAGCAGTACTTC. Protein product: CASSSTGRGNEQYF.

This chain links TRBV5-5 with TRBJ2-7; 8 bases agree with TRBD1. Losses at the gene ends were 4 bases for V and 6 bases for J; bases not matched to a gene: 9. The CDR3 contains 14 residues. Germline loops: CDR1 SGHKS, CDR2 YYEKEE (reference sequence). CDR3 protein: CASSPRDRRPEQYF. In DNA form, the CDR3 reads TGTGCCAGCAGCCCCCGGGACAGGAGACCCGAGCAGTACTTC.

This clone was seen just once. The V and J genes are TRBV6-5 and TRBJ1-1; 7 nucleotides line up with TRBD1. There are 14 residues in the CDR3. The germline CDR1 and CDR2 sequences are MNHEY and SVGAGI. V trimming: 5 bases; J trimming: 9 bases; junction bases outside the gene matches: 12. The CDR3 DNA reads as TGTGCCAGCAGTACAGGGGAAGTGGGTACCCAAGCTTTCTTT. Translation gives CASSTGEVGTQAFF.

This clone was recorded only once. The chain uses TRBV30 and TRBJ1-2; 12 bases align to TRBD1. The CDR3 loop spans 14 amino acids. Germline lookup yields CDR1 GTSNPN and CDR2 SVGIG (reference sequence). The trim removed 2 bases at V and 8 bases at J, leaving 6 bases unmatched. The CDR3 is CAWSYPGTGGGYTF. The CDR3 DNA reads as TGTGCCTGGAGTTATCCCGGGACAGGGGGCGGCTACACCTTC.

The CDR3 reads CSVTGVTDTQYF. The DNA of the CDR3 is TGCAGCGTAACAGGGGTCACAGATACGCAGTATTTT. The rearrangement joins TRBV29-1 to TRBJ2-3, with 7 positions matching TRBD1. Germline V gene lookup returns CDR1 SQVTM and CDR2 ANQGSEA. J was trimmed by 2 bases and V by 6 bases; bases with no gene match: 2. The CDR3 loop spans 12 amino acids.

The CDR3: CAGGRELYNEQFF. CDR3 in DNA: TGTGCTGGGGGGAGGGAACTATACAATGAGCAGTTCTTC. The V call is TRBV7-2, the J call TRBJ2-1; TRBD2 matches 7 bases. This CDR3 has 13 residues. Germline CDR1 reads SGHTA; CDR2 reads FQGNSA.

CDR3 sequence (DNA): TGTGCCAGCAGATTGACAGGGTTGAACAATCAGCCCCAGCATTTT. As protein: CASRLTGLNNQPQHF. The V gene is TRBV6-6, the J gene TRBJ1-5; 7 positions agree with TRBD1. Germline values: CDR1 MNHNY, CDR2 SVGAGI (reference sequence). V dropped 6 bases and J dropped 3; count of bases not matched to a gene: 8. This CDR3 region has 15 residues.

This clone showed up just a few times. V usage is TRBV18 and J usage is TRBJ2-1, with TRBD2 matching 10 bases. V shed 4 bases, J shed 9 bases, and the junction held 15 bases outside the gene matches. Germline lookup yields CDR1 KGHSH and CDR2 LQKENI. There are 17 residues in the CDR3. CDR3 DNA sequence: TGTGCCAGCTCACATCAAAGTGGGACTAGCGAAAGGGTTGAGCAGTTCTTC. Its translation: CASSHQSGTSERVEQFF.

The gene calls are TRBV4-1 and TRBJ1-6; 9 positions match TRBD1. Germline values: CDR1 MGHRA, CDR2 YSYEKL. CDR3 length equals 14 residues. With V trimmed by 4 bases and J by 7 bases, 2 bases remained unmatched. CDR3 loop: CASSRDRVNSPLHF. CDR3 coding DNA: TGCGCCAGCAGCCGGGACAGGGTAAATTCACCCCTCCACTTT.

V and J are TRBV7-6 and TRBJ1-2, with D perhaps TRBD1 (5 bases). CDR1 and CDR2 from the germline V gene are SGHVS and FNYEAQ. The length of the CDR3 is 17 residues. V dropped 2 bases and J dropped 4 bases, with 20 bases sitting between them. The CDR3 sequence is CASSLMGLLSSAYGYTF. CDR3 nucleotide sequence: TGTGCCAGCAGCTTAATGGGACTGCTTTCGTCGGCCTATGGCTACACCTTC.

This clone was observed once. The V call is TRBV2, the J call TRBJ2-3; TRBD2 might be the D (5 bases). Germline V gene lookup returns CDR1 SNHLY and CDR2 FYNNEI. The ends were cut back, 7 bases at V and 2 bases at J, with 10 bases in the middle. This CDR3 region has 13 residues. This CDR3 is CASKWEYTDTQYF. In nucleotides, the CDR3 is TGTGCCAGCAAGTGGGAGTACACAGATACGCAGTATTTT.

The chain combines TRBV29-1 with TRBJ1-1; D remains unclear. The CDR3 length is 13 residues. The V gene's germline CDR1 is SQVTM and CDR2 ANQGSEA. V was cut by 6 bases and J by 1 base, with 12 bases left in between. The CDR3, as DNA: TGCAGCGTGGATGACATCTCGAACACTGAAGCTTTCTTT. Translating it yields CSVDDISNTEAFF.

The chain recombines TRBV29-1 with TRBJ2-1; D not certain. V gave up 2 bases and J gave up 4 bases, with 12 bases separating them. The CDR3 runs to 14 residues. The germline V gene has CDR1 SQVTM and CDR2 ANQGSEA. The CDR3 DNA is TGCAGCGTTGAAATTAATACGGGTTACAATGAGCAGTTCTTC. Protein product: CSVEINTGYNEQFF.

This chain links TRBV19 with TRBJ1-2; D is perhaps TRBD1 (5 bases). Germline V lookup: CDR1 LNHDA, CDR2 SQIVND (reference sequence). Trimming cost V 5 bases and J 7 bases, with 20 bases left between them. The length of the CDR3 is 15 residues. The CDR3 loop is CASSFAGRLKGGYTF. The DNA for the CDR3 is TGTGCCAGTAGTTTCGCGGGACGCTTGAAAGGTGGCTACACCTTC.